This TCR beta chain was observed in a study of T cell responses to AZD1222 COVID-19 vaccine. As for the study in general: Samples with a second dose at about 4 or about 12 weeks were pooled together. General study points: Possibly, clonal diversity was underestimated; donors were largely white British and included more females. Sampling captured repertoires only after the peak T cell response. Spike was spanned by vaccine-associated CD4 TCRs, which were dominant at 160-218 and 743-854.

On this clone: No antigen is known for it.

Measured with immunoSEQ multiplex PCR; TCRdb has only the in-frame clones, and not every one. The repertoire holds approximately 150,000 clones, with 90% to 95% as singletons. This CDR3 has 16 residues. CDR1 and CDR2 from the germline V gene are MNHNY and SVGAGI (reference sequence). V shed 6 bases and J shed 1 base, with 16 bases lying between them. The starting material was peripheral blood, obtained on day 0 of AZD1222 vaccination. The receptor's source is an adult in good health. The chain couples TRBV6-6 to TRBJ1-5; possibly TRBD1 for D (6 bases). CDR3 coding DNA: TGTGCCAGCAGAAAGGGGGGGGAAAGGAGCAATCAGCCCCAGCATTTT. This sequence encodes CASRKGGERSNQPQHF.